The present T cell receptor beta chain was sequenced within a study of T cell responses to AZD1222 COVID-19 vaccine. Libraries were prepared by immunoSEQ multiplex PCR; TCRdb keeps only in-frame clonotypes and omits some of them. The data contain fewer than 150,000 clones, about 86% of them seen just once; the ten biggest clones take up under 20%. The CDR3 spans 15 residues. CDR1 and CDR2 from the germline V gene are LNHDA and SQIVND (reference sequence). Trimming cost V 10 bases and J 4 bases; bases outside gene matches: 16. Second-dose intervals near 4 or 12 weeks were combined. Sequencing was performed on peripheral blood, taken 28 days after the second AZD1222 dose. The receptor's source is an adult who received the AZD1222 COVID-19 vaccine. The chain couples TRBV19 to TRBJ2-7; 7 bases fit TRBD1. DNA for the CDR3: TGTGCCACCCAAAAGGGGGCAGGGCACATGTACGAGCAGTACTTC. Amino acids: CATQKGAGHMYEQYF.